These 18 T cell receptor beta chains came from one sample sequenced in a study of blood T cells in healthy people across ages. For the second PCR, which ran for about 7 to 11 cycles, a sample-barcoded 5' primer and a J-beta primer mix were used. Each CDR3 protein is one row after TCRdb ran MiXCR on the 5' RACE reads. The sample lists about 1.8 million distinct CDR3 sequences; 49% were seen once. Specimen: blood. Receptors were obtained from a woman between 40 and 50 years old in good health.

J is TRBJ1-1 and V is TRBV4-2; D perhaps matches TRBD1 (5 bases). V shed 2 bases and J shed 8 bases, with 18 bases lying between them. The CDR3 is 15 amino acids. The V gene's germline CDR1 is LGHNA and CDR2 YNFKEQ. The CDR3: CASSQKGPGTSEAFF. CDR3 coding DNA: TGTGCCAGCAGCCAAAAGGGTCCCGGGACGTCAGAAGCTTTCTTT.

This clonotype was counted many times. V is TRBV25-1 and J is TRBJ2-1; D is unclear. The length of the CDR3 is 12 residues. V was pared by 8 bases and J by 6 bases, with 11 bases between. From germline, CDR1 is MGHDK and CDR2 SYGVNS. In DNA form, the CDR3 reads TGTGCCAGCCTCGGCCGCCTCAATGAGCAGTTCTTC. Translating gives CASLGRLNEQFF.

This clonotype has only a few counts. This chain joins TRBV24-1 and TRBJ2-3; 9 bases fit TRBD1. V shed 1 base and J 4 bases; nucleotides not matched to a gene: 5. The CDR3 totals 16 residues. Germline V gene sequence: CDR1 KGHDR, CDR2 SFDVKD. The CDR3 nucleotides read TGTGCCACCAGTGATTTAGGGGGACAGGGTCCAGATACGCAGTATTTT. Translated, it gives CATSDLGGQGPDTQYF.

V and J are TRBV29-1 and TRBJ2-5, with 10 positions matching TRBD1. Matching the DNA end better, TRBJ2-7 makes the J call doubtful. CDR1 is SQVTM and CDR2 is ANQGSEA in the germline V gene. The CDR3 is 13 residues long. CDR3 coding DNA: TGCAGCGTTGATATGGGACAGGGGTACGAGCAGTACTTC. It codes for CSVDMGQGYEQYF.

The chain is built from TRBV10-1 and TRBJ2-4; possibly TRBD1 or TRBD2 for D (5 bases each). Trimming cost V 3 bases and J 0 bases, with 12 bases left between them. Per germline, CDR1 WNHNN and CDR2 SYGVQD (reference sequence). This CDR3 is built from 16 residues. The CDR3 nucleotides read TGCGCCAGCAGTGATACAGGACTTCTAGCCAAAAACATTCAGTACTTC. It translates to CASSDTGLLAKNIQYF.

This clonotype was counted only a few times. CDR3 nucleotides: TGCAGTGCTAGAGGATGGACGGACCAAGAGACCCAGTACTTC. Translated, it gives CSARGWTDQETQYF. The chain recombines TRBV20-1 with TRBJ2-5; D gene ambiguous. With 1 base removed from V and 0 bases from J, the gap between germline ends came to 9 bases. The length of the CDR3 is 14 residues. Germline CDR1 is DFQATT and CDR2 is SNEGSKA (reference sequence).

In DNA form, the CDR3 reads TGTGCCAGCAGTTTCATACAGGGGCGCCGGTCGGACTATGGCTACACCTTC. Translating gives CASSFIQGRRSDYGYTF. The chain recombines TRBV28 with TRBJ1-2; 7 nucleotides align to TRBD1. V shed 3 bases and J 3 bases; nucleotides not matched to a gene: 13. This CDR3 region has 17 residues. The germline gives CDR1 MDHEN, CDR2 SYDVKM.

The chain employs TRBV7-9 and TRBJ1-1; D remains ambiguous. In germline, CDR1 is SEHNR, CDR2 FQNEAQ (reference sequence). V shed 4 bases and J shed 0 bases, with 12 bases lying between them. The CDR3 is 15 amino acids. The CDR3 here is CASSSYLKVNTEAFF. The CDR3 DNA follows: TGTGCCAGCAGCTCCTATTTGAAGGTGAACACTGAAGCTTTCTTT.

The chain is built from TRBV7-2 and TRBJ2-7; 8 bases line up with TRBD1. V dropped 1 base and J dropped 1; count of bases not matched to a gene: 9. CDR1 is SGHTA, CDR2 FQGNSA, per germline. The CDR3 has 17 amino acids. The CDR3 is CASSLVIRTGNSYEQYF. In DNA form, the CDR3 reads TGTGCCAGCAGCTTAGTGATTAGGACAGGGAATTCCTACGAGCAGTACTTC.

The V and J genes are TRBV20-1 and TRBJ2-1, with D perhaps matching TRBD1 or TRBD2 (5 bases each). Per germline, CDR1 DFQATT and CDR2 SNEGSKA (reference sequence). The V and J ends lost 3 bases and 1 base respectively, with 10 bases between them. The CDR3 loop spans 14 amino acids. The DNA of the CDR3 is TGCAGTGCTAGGTCTGAGGGGTCCTACAATGAGCAGTTCTTC. Amino acids: CSARSEGSYNEQFF.

The rearrangement joins TRBV15 to TRBJ2-1, with D uncertain. The CDR3 loop spans 16 amino acids. In germline, CDR1 is LNHNV, CDR2 YYDKDF (reference sequence). V lost 1 base and J lost 0, with 10 bases in between. The CDR3 here is CATSRAPASSYNEQFF. In DNA, the CDR3 is TGTGCCACCAGCAGAGCCCCGGCTAGCTCCTACAATGAGCAGTTCTTC.

As regards this clonotype: Mismatch with germline at one junction end may stem from a read error. For the CDR3, the DNA is TGTACCATCAGTGGGGACAGCTACGAGCAGTACTTC. As protein: CTISGDSYEQYF. The J gene is TRBJ2-7, the V gene TRBV10-3, with TRBD1 matching 7 bases. The CDR3 runs 12 residues. Germline-derived CDR1 and CDR2 are ENHRY and SYGVKD.

This CDR3 is CASIASGANVLTF. The CDR3 DNA sequence: TGTGCCAGCATCGCATCTGGGGCCAACGTCCTGACTTTC. The rearrangement joins TRBV5-5 to TRBJ2-6; D remains ambiguous. This CDR3 is 13 amino acids long. Germline CDR1 is SGHKS and CDR2 is YYEKEE (reference sequence). The germline V and J ends were trimmed by 6 bases and 1 base, with 5 bases remaining between them.

This clonotype was found a few times. The chain joins TRBV6-5 to TRBJ2-1; tentatively, D is TRBD2 (6 bases). V was shortened by 5 bases and J by 3 bases, with 14 bases between the two germline ends. The CDR3 spans 15 residues. CDR1 and CDR2 from the germline V gene are MNHEY and SVGAGI. CDR3 nucleotide sequence: TGTGCCAGCAGTCAGCTGGGACTGATCTACAATGAGCAGTTCTTC. Translating it yields CASSQLGLIYNEQFF.

This clonotype was counted a few times. The CDR3 sequence: CASSSKAGGKTQYF. In DNA form, the CDR3 reads TGTGCCAGCAGTTCTAAAGCGGGGGGGAAGACCCAGTACTTC. The chain couples TRBV7-2 to TRBJ2-5, with 10 bases fitting TRBD2. J was trimmed by 6 bases and V by 6 bases; bases with no gene match: 7. The germline CDR1 and CDR2 sequences are SGHTA and FQGNSA. The CDR3 length is 14 residues.

This chain uses TRBV6-2 or TRBV6-3 with TRBJ2-1; 10 nucleotides agree with TRBD1. The CDR3 spans 17 residues. The junction had 8 bases not matched to a gene; V was cut back by 2 bases and J by 4 bases. Germline V CDR1 and CDR2: MNHEY, SVGEGT. CDR3 loop: CASSYRPGQGGYNEQFF. CDR3 DNA: TGTGCCAGCAGTTACCGACCTGGACAGGGGGGTTACAATGAGCAGTTCTTC.

The chain recombines TRBV5-1 with TRBJ2-3, with TRBD2 matching 7 bases. V gave up 6 bases and J gave up 1 base; unmatched junction bases: 8. This CDR3 is built from 15 residues. Germline assignment: CDR1 SGHRS and CDR2 YFSETQ. This CDR3 is CASTSGPGRTDTQYF. The CDR3 bases are TGCGCCAGCACTAGCGGACCCGGGCGCACAGATACGCAGTATTTT.

The chain couples TRBV20-1 to TRBJ2-1, with 7 nucleotides matching TRBD2. The V gene end was trimmed by 2 bases and the J gene end by 8 bases; junction bases not matched to a gene: 12. This CDR3 is built from 15 residues. Germline lookup yields CDR1 DFQATT and CDR2 SNEGSKA (reference sequence). As DNA, the CDR3 is TGCAGTGCTAGAAGGGGACGAGCGGGGAGGGATGAGCAGTTCTTC. This encodes CSARRGRAGRDEQFF.